This T cell receptor (beta chain) was captured by sequencing in a study of T cell responses to AZD1222 COVID-19 vaccine. Concerning this clone itself: Its specificity is unknown.

The study's findings and limits: Vaccine-associated CD4 TCRs ranged over spike, dominating at 160-218 and 743-854. White British donors predominated, females outnumbered males, and clonal diversity was possibly underestimated. The breadth and depth of Spike-specific TCRs increased once two AZD1222 doses had been given.

Using immunoSEQ multiplex PCR, the repertoire was profiled, and TCRdb retains in-frame clones only, with some absent. Altogether around 99,000 clones are present, more than 75% being singletons, with the ten largest covering under 25%. Source: peripheral blood, taken on day 0 of AZD1222 vaccination. This receptor was identified in an adult in good health.

CDR3 loop: CASSPWRGGPDTQYF. The DNA of the CDR3 is TGTGCCAGCAGCCCGTGGCGGGGGGGCCCAGATACGCAGTATTTT. The V gene is TRBV3-1 (or the pseudogene TRBV3-2), the J gene TRBJ2-3, with 9 bases that match TRBD2. From germline, CDR1 is LGHDT and CDR2 YNNKEL (reference sequence). J lost 4 bases, V lost 4 bases, and 6 bases had no gene match. The CDR3 loop spans 15 amino acids.